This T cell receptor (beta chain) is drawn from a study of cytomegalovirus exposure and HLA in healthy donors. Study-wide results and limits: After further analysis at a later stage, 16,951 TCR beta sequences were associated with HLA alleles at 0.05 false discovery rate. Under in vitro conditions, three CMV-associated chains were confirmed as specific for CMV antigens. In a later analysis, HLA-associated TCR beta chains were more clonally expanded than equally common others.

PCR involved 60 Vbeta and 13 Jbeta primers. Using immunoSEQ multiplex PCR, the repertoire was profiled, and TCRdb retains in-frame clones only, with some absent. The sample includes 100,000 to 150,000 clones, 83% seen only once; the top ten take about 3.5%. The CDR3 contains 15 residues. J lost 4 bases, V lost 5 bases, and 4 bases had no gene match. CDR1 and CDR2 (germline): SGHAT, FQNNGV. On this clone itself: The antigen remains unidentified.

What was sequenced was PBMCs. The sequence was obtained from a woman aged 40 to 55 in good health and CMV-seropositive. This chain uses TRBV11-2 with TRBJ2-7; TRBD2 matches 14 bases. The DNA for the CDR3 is TGTGCCAGCAGCCAGACTAGCGGGAGGGCATACGAGCAGTACTTC. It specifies CASSQTSGRAYEQYF.